The clone carrying this T cell receptor (beta chain) was recorded many times. Antigen specificity is unknown. This sample stems from a study of regulatory T cells in long-lasting Graves disease. V shed 5 bases and J 0 bases; nucleotides not matched to a gene: 16. There are 20 residues in the CDR3. Investigators prepared the TCR beta libraries by applying iRepertoire HTBI primers and Arm-PCR of CDR3 regions. TCRdb reanalysed the multiplex PCR reads using MiXCR and keeps one entry per CDR3 protein. This sample carries hundreds of thousands of distinct CDR3 sequences, approximately 23% of them seen once, and the ten largest clones take about an eighth. The study, taken as a whole, reports: Persistent disease showed a preference for TRBV28, TRBJ1-2 and TRBJ2-5. Between persistent patients, about 2,700 public clonotypes were shared, exceeding the roughly 1,000 shared between new patients.

The time point was: persistent/refractory GD, antithyroid drugs over 5 years with positive TRAb. PBMC-extracted RNA yielded the TCR library. Graves' disease diagnoses used American Thyroid Association guidelines. This TCR came from a female donor with Graves disease. The specimen comprised peripheral blood mononuclear cells (PBMCs), sampled when the disease was refractory, from a patient treated with antithyroid drugs. The V gene is TRBV12-3 or TRBV12-4, the J gene TRBJ2-4; TRBD1 agrees at 10 bases. CDR3 residues: CASSPRTGGLVWEAKNIQYF. For the CDR3, the DNA is TGTGCCAGCAGTCCAAGGACAGGGGGATTGGTTTGGGAAGCCAAAAACATTCAGTACTTC.